Below, 18 T cell receptor beta chains from the same sample are listed, as sequenced in a study of CD8 T cells in Susac syndrome (dated by TCRdb to about 2019). The library relied on the immunoSEQ multiplex PCR assay. RNA was extracted with the RNeasy kit and roughly 0.5 to 1 ug was reverse transcribed using random hexamers. The public reads were quality trimmed at Q25 with fastp and then assembled into clones with MiXCR by TCRdb, keeping productive beta chains. Every CDR3 protein is listed once, alongside the most common genes and DNA of its rows. The sample profile shows 200,000 or so distinct CDR3 sequences; 95% of them were found once. The ten largest clones represent approximately 0.16% of the sample. Specimen: CD8+ T cells from PBMCs. These receptors were obtained from a human donor with Susac syndrome.

This sequence joins TRBV4-1 and TRBJ1-1; 8 bases agree with TRBD1. The CDR3 runs to 15 residues. CDR1 and CDR2 from the germline V gene are MGHRA and YSYEKL. Germline trimming cut 3 bases from V and 4 bases from J; bases unmatched to any gene: 7. The CDR3 coding sequence is TGCGCCAGCAGCCAGTCGACGACAGGGGCCACTGAAGCTTTCTTT. Translated, it gives CASSQSTTGATEAFF.

Of note for this clonotype: At one end the junction does not follow the germline gene, possibly because of a read error. The chain employs TRBV28 and TRBJ1-2; D possibly corresponds to TRBD1 (5 bases). Looked up from germline, CDR1 is MDHEN and CDR2 is SYDVKM. The CDR3 contains 14 residues. The CDR3 spells CASSHMGTNYDYTF. Here the CDR3 DNA reads TGTGCCAGCAGCCACATGGGGACGAACTATGACTACACCTTC.

The chain carries TRBV6-2 or TRBV6-3 and TRBJ1-1, with D unclear. CDR1 MNHEY and CDR2 SVGEGT come from the germline V gene. V was trimmed by 2 bases and J by 1 base, leaving 8 bases between them. The length of the CDR3 is 14 residues. In DNA, the CDR3 is TGTGCCAGCAGTTACCGGGGTTCGAACACTGAAGCTTTCTTT. Translating gives CASSYRGSNTEAFF.

J is TRBJ2-5 and V is TRBV6-5; D not resolved. The CDR3 is 15 amino acids. Germline lookup yields CDR1 MNHEY and CDR2 SVGAGI. Trimming pared 0 bases from V and 1 base from J, leaving 9 bases between. CDR3 sequence (DNA): TGTGCCAGCAGTTACTCGTCACAGCTCCAAGAGACCCAGTACTTC. Its translation: CASSYSSQLQETQYF.

The chain is built from TRBV7-9 and TRBJ1-3, with D maybe TRBD1 (6 bases). Germline V gene sequence: CDR1 SEHNR, CDR2 FQNEAQ (reference sequence). The CDR3 length is 15 residues. Trimming left V 5 bases short and J 0 bases short, with 11 bases between. Here the CDR3 reads CASSRPDSSGNTIYF. CDR3 in DNA: TGTGCCAGCAGCCGACCGGACAGCTCTGGAAACACCATATATTTT.

The gene calls are TRBV4-1 and TRBJ2-7; tentative D call: TRBD1 (6 bases). The V end lost 2 bases, the J end lost 0 bases, and 26 bases lay between the germline ends. CDR3 length: 20 amino acids. CDR1 and CDR2 from the germline V gene are MGHRA and YSYEKL. Here the CDR3 reads CASSQHDGTQAVFNSYEQYF. The CDR3 DNA follows: TGCGCCAGCAGCCAACATGATGGGACACAGGCGGTATTCAACTCCTACGAGCAGTACTTC.

J is TRBJ1-6 and V is TRBV13; D uncertain. This CDR3 has 16 residues. Trimming left V 4 bases short and J 0 bases short, with 10 bases between. The germline V gene encodes CDR1 PRHDT and CDR2 FYEKMQ (reference sequence). The CDR3 spells CASSSLKVSYNSPLHF. The CDR3 nucleotides read TGTGCCAGCAGCTCACTAAAGGTCTCCTATAATTCACCCCTCCACTTT.

The chain joins TRBV12-3 or TRBV12-4 to TRBJ2-5, with unresolved D. The CDR3 is made up of 12 amino acids. The germline V and J ends were trimmed by 2 bases and 5 bases, with 6 bases remaining between them. Written as DNA, the CDR3 is TGTGCCAGCAGTTTACGTCTTGAGACCCAGTACTTC. This codes for CASSLRLETQYF.

The chain combines TRBV7-9 with TRBJ2-5; TRBD2 might be the D (5 bases). This CDR3 is 16 amino acids long. With 4 bases removed from V and 4 bases from J, the gap between germline ends came to 19 bases. Germline V gives CDR1 SEHNR, CDR2 FQNEAQ (reference sequence). The CDR3 nucleotides are TGTGCCAGCAGCTATTCCCGGGGTATGGAAGGAGAGACCCAGTACTTC. It codes for CASSYSRGMEGETQYF. The variable domain in full, completed from reference TRBV7-9 and TRBJ2-5, reads DTGVSQNPRHKITKRGQNVTFRCDPISEHNRLYWYRQTLGQGPEFLTYFQNEAQLEKSRLLSDRFSAERPKGSFSTLEIQRTEQGDSAMYLCASSYSRGMEGETQYFGPGTRLLVL.

This chain uses TRBV9 with TRBJ2-7, with 7 bases that match TRBD1. The CDR3 is made up of 14 amino acids. V shed 5 bases and J 5 bases; nucleotides not matched to a gene: 10. Germline V CDR1 and CDR2: SGDLS, YYNGEE. CDR3 nucleotide sequence: TGTGCCAGCAGTCAAGGAGACAGGGTCGACGAGCAGTACTTC. Amino acid sequence: CASSQGDRVDEQYF.

In its sample, this clonotype was seen once. The chain couples TRBV9 to TRBJ1-1; 7 bases match TRBD1. This CDR3 has 11 residues. CDR1 is SGDLS and CDR2 is YYNGEE in the germline V gene. Trimming took 3 bases from V and 8 from J; bases not matched to a gene: 1. The CDR3 coding sequence is TGTGCCAGCAGCGCGGGACAGGAAGCTTTCTTT. It encodes CASSAGQEAFF.

This chain connects TRBV6-6 to TRBJ2-2; D possibly corresponds to TRBD1 (5 bases). V was cut by 4 bases and J by 2 bases, with 11 bases left in between. Germline-derived CDR1 and CDR2 are MNHNY and SVGAGI (reference sequence). The CDR3 sequence is 15 residues long. The chain's CDR3 is CASSSGNPNTGELFF. Here the CDR3 DNA reads TGTGCCAGCAGTTCAGGGAACCCAAACACCGGGGAGCTGTTTTTT.

V is TRBV5-1 and J is TRBJ1-1; D unresolved. Trimming removed 2 bases from V and 1 base from J, with 12 bases in between. Germline V gene sequence: CDR1 SGHRS, CDR2 YFSETQ. The CDR3 runs to 15 residues. The CDR3 protein is CASSFPAGRNTEAFF. CDR3 nucleotides: TGCGCCAGCAGCTTCCCCGCGGGGAGGAACACTGAAGCTTTCTTT.

The DNA of the CDR3 is TGCGCCAGCAGCCAAGGCGCAGGGGGGCTGAGGGAGCTGTTTTTT. It codes for CASSQGAGGLRELFF. The chain recombines TRBV4-1 with TRBJ2-2, with a weak D call TRBD1 (7 bases). Germline V CDR1 and CDR2: MGHRA, YSYEKL. The CDR3 loop spans 15 amino acids. V was shortened by 1 base and J by 9 bases, with 15 bases between the two germline ends.

With respect to this clonotype: A read error may produce the germline difference seen at one junction end. The V gene is TRBV9, the J gene TRBJ1-6; a weak D match, TRBD1 (5 bases). The CDR3 runs 14 residues. The V gene's germline CDR1 is SGDLS and CDR2 YYNGEE. The CDR3: CASSVGRGESPLHF. The CDR3 DNA reads TGTGCCAGCAGCGTAGGCCGAGGGGAATCACCCCTCCACTTC.

The CDR3 bases are TGTGCCAGCTCACCTGGGGGGCCAAGCAATGAGCAGTTCTTC. Its protein is CASSPGGPSNEQFF. The chain couples TRBV18 to TRBJ2-1; D might be TRBD1 or TRBD2, each matching 6 bases. Germline CDR1 and CDR2: KGHSH and LQKENI. The CDR3 runs 14 residues. Trimming stripped 3 bases from V and 6 bases from J, with 12 bases between.

The chain combines TRBV2 with TRBJ2-7; possibly TRBD2 for D (5 bases). This CDR3 contains 15 residues. Trimming removed 2 bases at V and 1 base at J, with 12 bases between. Germline CDR1 and CDR2: SNHLY and FYNNEI. The chain's CDR3 is CASSESAPGSYEQYF. CDR3 bases: TGTGCCAGCAGTGAATCGGCACCGGGGTCCTACGAGCAGTACTTC.

The chain recombines TRBV3-1 with TRBJ2-7; 11 nucleotides align to TRBD2. V shed 2 bases, J shed 4 bases, and the junction held 10 bases outside the gene matches. Germline CDR1 reads LGHDT; CDR2 reads YNNKEL (reference sequence). CDR3 length equals 17 residues. The CDR3 sequence: CASSQSLGLAVQYEQYF. In DNA form, the CDR3 reads TGTGCCAGCAGCCAAAGTTTGGGACTAGCGGTTCAATACGAGCAGTACTTC.